This TCR beta chain originates from a study of shared clonotypes between healthy human individuals. V dropped 2 bases and J dropped 0 bases, with 8 bases sitting between them. Germline CDR1 reads SGDLS; CDR2 reads YYNGEE. This CDR3 region has 14 residues. With respect to this clone: At the DNA level, this CDR3 is encoded by other sequences in the same sample as well.

In the study's own analysis: ImmunoSEQ only sent back junction sequences with no quality scores, so filtering was done differently. Some clones are missing from TCRdb's copy, which holds only in-frame ones; the method was immunoSEQ multiplex PCR. The D gene and trimming were derived from the DNA, and the V and J assignments and clone size from that table. The data contain about 1.5 million clones, under 99% of them singletons. This receptor was obtained from a man aged 30-40 years in good health. Input material: naive CD4+ T cells sorted from blood. The subset was: CD45RA+ positively selected. This chain links TRBV9 with TRBJ1-1, with no clear D. The CDR3 reads CASSVQALNTEAFF. The CDR3 region has the DNA TGTGCCAGCAGCGTCCAGGCGTTGAACACTGAAGCTTTCTTT.